This record covers a single T cell receptor beta chain. The sample is drawn from a study of blood T cell repertoires in COVID-19. Study-level background: Samples came from the United States, Italy and Spain, spanning acute and convalescent COVID-19. From T cells, B-cell-depleted T cells, or PBMCs came the material, which was cDNA or gDNA.

Produced via immunoSEQ multiplex PCR; TCRdb's table is partial and in-frame only. The data contain roughly 120,000 clones, 87% of them seen just once; the ten biggest clones take up around 7.7%. The CDR3 runs to 14 residues. The V end lost 2 bases, the J end lost 6 bases, and 12 bases lay between the germline ends. From germline, CDR1 is SEHNR and CDR2 FQNEAQ (reference sequence). This clonotype was sampled from a human donor in a cohort sampled during active COVID-19. The V gene is TRBV7-9, the J gene TRBJ2-3; no definite D call. Input material: peripheral blood. The CDR3 region has the DNA TGTGCCAGCAGCTTAAGTGGTAGCTCCGATACGCAGTATTTT. It is translated as CASSLSGSSDTQYF.